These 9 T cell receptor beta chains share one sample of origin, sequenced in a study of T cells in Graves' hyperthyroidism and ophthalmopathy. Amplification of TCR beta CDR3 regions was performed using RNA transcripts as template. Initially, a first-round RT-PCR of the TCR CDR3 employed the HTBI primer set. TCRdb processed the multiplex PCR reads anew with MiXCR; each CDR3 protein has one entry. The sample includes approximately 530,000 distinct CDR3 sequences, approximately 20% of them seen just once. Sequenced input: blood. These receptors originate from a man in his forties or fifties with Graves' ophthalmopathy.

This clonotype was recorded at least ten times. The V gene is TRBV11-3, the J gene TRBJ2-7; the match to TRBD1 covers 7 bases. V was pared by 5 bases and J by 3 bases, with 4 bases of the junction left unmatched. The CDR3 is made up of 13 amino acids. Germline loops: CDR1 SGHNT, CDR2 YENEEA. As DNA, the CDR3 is TGTGCCAGCAGCAACGCAGGGGGCTACGAGCAGTACTTC. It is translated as CASSNAGGYEQYF.

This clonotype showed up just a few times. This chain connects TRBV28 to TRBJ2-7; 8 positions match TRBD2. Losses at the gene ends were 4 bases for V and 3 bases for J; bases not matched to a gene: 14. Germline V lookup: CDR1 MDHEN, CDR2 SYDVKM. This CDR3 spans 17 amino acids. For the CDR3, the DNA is TGTGCCAGCAGTTCATCCCAACAGCGGGAGTTCCACTACGAGCAGTACTTC. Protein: CASSSSQQREFHYEQYF.

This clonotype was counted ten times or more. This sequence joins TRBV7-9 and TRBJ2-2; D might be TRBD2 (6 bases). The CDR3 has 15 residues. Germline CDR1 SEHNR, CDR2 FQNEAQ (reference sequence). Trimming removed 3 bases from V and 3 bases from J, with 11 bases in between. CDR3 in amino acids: CASSFGEVHTGELFF. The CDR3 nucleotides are TGTGCCAGCAGCTTCGGGGAGGTGCACACCGGGGAGCTGTTTTTT.

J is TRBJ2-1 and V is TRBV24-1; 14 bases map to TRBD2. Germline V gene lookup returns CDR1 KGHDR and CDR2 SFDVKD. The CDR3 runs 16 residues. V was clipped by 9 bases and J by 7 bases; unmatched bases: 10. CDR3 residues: CATSRRLAGGYNEQFF. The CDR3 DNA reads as TGTGCCACCTCTAGACGACTAGCGGGAGGGTATAATGAGCAGTTCTTC.

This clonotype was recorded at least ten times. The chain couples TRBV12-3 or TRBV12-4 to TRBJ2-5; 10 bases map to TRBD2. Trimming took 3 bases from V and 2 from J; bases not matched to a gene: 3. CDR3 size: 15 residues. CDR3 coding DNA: TGTGCCAGCAGTTTTCCTAGCGGGAGACAAGAGACCCAGTACTTC. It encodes CASSFPSGRQETQYF.

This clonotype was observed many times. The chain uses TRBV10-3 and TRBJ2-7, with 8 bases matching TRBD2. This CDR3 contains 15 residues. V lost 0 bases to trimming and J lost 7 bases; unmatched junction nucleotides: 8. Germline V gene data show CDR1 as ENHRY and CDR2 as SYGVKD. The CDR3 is CAISESYGGAWEQYF. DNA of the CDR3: TGTGCCATCAGTGAGTCGTACGGGGGGGCCTGGGAGCAGTACTTC.

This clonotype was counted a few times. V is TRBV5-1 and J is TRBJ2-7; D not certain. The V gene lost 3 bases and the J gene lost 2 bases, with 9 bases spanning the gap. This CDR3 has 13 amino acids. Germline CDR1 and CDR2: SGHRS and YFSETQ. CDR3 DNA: TGCGCCAGCAGCTACCGAAGTACCTACGAGCAGTACTTC. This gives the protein CASSYRSTYEQYF.

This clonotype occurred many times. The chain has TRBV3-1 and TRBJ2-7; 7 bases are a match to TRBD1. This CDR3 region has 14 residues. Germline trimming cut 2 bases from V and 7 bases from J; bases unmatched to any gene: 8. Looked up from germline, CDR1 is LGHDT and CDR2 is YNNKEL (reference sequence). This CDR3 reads CASSQSTGSGEQYF. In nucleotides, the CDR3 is TGTGCCAGCAGCCAATCGACAGGGTCGGGAGAGCAGTACTTC.

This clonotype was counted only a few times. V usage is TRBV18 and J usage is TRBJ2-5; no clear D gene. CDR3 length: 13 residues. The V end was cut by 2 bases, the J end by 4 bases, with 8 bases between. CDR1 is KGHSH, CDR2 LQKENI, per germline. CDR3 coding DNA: TGTGCCAGCTCACCATCTGAGGCAGAGACCCAGTACTTC. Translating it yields CASSPSEAETQYF.